The entry below describes one T cell receptor beta chain. Its antigen remains unidentified. These data belong to a study of T cell responses to AZD1222 COVID-19 vaccine. This CDR3 has 15 residues. The V gene end was trimmed by 2 bases and the J gene end by 4 bases; junction bases not matched to a gene: 6. The germline V gene encodes CDR1 LNHDA and CDR2 SQIVND (reference sequence). Using immunoSEQ multiplex PCR, the repertoire was profiled, and TCRdb retains in-frame clones only, with some absent. The repertoire includes 84,000 or so clones, 80% to 90% of them detected once, and around 17% sits in the top ten. Whole-study findings and limits: Most donors were white British and more were female, and clonal diversity was possibly underestimated.

The chain uses TRBV19 and TRBJ1-2; TRBD1 aligns across 8 bases. The TCR originated in an adult in good health. Sequenced material: peripheral blood, taken on day 0 of AZD1222 vaccination. The CDR3 here is CASSILQGEFYGYTF. CDR3 nucleotides: TGTGCCAGTAGTATACTACAGGGGGAATTCTATGGCTACACCTTC.